The rows below give T cell receptor beta chains drawn from one sample of a study of monozygotic twins with inflammatory bowel disease. TCRdb reprocessed the 5' RACE reads and keeps a single row for each CDR3 protein, giving no DNA. Its listing shows around 190,000 distinct CDR3 sequences. Input material: blood. These receptors all come from a human donor with ulcerative colitis or Crohn's disease, or a healthy co-twin of an affected twin (not recorded which). CDR3s include the opening cysteine and the closing phenylalanine or tryptophan.

>TRBJ1-5|TRBV19
CASKSGRLQYSNQPQHF
>TRBJ2-1|TRBV10-3
CAISEGTSSNEQFF
>TRBJ1-4|TRBV20-1
CSAPREGGDNEKLFF
>TRBJ2-5|TRBV7-6
CASSELAGGVETQYF
>TRBJ2-5|TRBV12-3/TRBV12-4
CASSPRTGLHQETQYF
>TRBJ2-7|TRBV11-2
CASSHRTQSYEQYF
>TRBJ1-4|TRBV5-1
CASSPQSTNEKLFF
>TRBJ1-1|TRBV11-2
CASRTYRGTTEAFF
>TRBJ1-2|TRBV18
CASSQAQADYGYTF
>TRBJ1-1|TRBV7-3
CASSLARHTEAFF
>TRBJ2-6|TRBV5-1
CASTPSGANVLTF
>TRBJ2-5|TRBV3-1
CASSLRPPGAEETQYF
>TRBJ2-7|TRBV20-1
CSARVGSARGSYEQYF
>TRBJ1-2|TRBV6-5
CASSLRDRWTLLGYTF
>TRBJ1-4|TRBV5-5
CASSLRANEKLFF
>TRBJ1-4|TRBV20-1
CSATFSSKGEKLFF
>TRBJ1-4|TRBV18
CASSPGGGEKLFF
>TRBJ1-6|TRBV5-1
CASSSKPGQGNSPLHF
>TRBJ1-3|TRBV6-5
CASSYARTSGNTIYF
>TRBJ1-6|TRBV12-3/TRBV12-4
CASSLRWRGVRNSPLHF
>TRBJ1-6|TRBV29-1
CSVEGQGNSPLHF
>TRBJ1-2|TRBV11-2
CASSLGGINYGYTF
>TRBJ2-7|TRBV20-1
CSARDSSREQYF
>TRBJ2-7|TRBV2
CASTGIYEQYF
>TRBJ1-1|TRBV7-8
CASRNWGQGATEAFF
>TRBJ2-7|TRBV12-3/TRBV12-4
CASSLYGNVHEQYF
>TRBJ1-1|TRBV12-3/TRBV12-4
CASSLTGYTEAFF
>TRBJ2-5|TRBV12-3/TRBV12-4
CASSRSYSETQYF
>TRBJ1-5|TRBV3-1
CASSQADQPQHF
>TRBJ1-1|TRBV5-1
CASSPQGFEAFF
>TRBJ2-6|TRBV19
CASSMGSSGANVLTF
>TRBJ1-6|TRBV4-1
CASSQDGRRGSPLHF
>TRBJ2-7|TRBV7-9
CASSLFLYEQYF
>TRBJ2-7|TRBV10-3
CAISDRYEQYF
>TRBJ2-7|TRBV29-1
CSVVGDSYEQYF
>TRBJ2-7|TRBV27
CASSRGLGGVEQYF
>TRBJ2-5|TRBV5-4
CASSSMAGWGTEETQYF
>TRBJ2-4|TRBV5-5
CASSRPGITKNIQYF
>TRBJ2-1|TRBV4-2
CASSPYRGAYNEQFF
>TRBJ1-1|TRBV20-1
CSARMPGQASEAFF
>TRBJ2-3|TRBV18
CASSPPSGGTDTQYF
>TRBJ1-2|TRBV7-2
CASSLYETLSGYTF
>TRBJ1-5|TRBV12-3/TRBV12-4
CASSPDGNNQPQHF
>TRBJ2-2|TRBV6-5
CASSYWEGGELFF
>TRBJ1-1|TRBV19
CASSIVGLTEAFF